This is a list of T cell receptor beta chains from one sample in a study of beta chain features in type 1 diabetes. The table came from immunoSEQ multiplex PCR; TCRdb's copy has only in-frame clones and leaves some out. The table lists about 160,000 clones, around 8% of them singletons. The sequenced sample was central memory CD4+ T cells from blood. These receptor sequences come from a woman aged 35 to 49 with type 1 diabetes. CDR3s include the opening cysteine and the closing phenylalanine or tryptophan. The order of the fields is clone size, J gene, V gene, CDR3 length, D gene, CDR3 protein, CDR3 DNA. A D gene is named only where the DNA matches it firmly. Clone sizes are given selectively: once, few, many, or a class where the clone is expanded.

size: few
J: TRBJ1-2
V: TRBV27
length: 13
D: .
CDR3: CASRLSKDYGYTF
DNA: TGTGCCAGCAGACTATCTAAGGACTATGGCTACACCTTC

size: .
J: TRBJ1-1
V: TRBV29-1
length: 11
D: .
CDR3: CSVYPGSEAFF
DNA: TGCAGCGTTTACCCCGGTTCTGAAGCTTTCTTT

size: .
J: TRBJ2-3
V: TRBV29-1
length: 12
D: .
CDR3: CSAGLRTDTQYF
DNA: TGCAGCGCAGGACTCCGCACAGATACGCAGTATTTT

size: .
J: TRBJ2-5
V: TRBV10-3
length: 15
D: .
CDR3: CAISESKTVQETQYF
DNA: TGTGCCATCAGTGAGTCGAAGACAGTGCAAGAGACCCAGTACTTC

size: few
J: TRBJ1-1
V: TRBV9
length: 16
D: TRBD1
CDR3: CASSVGQGRQNTEAFF
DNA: TGTGCCAGCAGCGTGGGACAGGGGCGACAGAACACTGAAGCTTTCTTT

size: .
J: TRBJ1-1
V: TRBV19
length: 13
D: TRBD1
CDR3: CASRRDRGTEAFF
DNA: TGTGCCAGTAGACGGGACAGAGGAACTGAAGCTTTCTTT

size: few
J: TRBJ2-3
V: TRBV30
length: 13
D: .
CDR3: CAWTRGLADTQYF
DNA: TGTGCCTGGACCCGAGGGTTGGCAGATACGCAGTATTTT

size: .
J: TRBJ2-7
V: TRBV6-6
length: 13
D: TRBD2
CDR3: CASSPTGGYEQYF
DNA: TGTGCCAGCAGCCCGACGGGGGGATACGAGCAGTACTTC

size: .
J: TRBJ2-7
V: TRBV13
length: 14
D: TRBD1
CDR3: CASSPSDRAYEQYF
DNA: TGTGCCAGCAGCCCGTCGGACAGGGCCTACGAGCAGTACTTC

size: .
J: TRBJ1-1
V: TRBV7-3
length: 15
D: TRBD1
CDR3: CASSLTPAGGTEAFF
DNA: TGTGCCAGCAGCTTAACTCCCGCAGGGGGCACTGAAGCTTTCTTT

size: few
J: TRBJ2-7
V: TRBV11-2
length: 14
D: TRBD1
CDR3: CASSWGQGSYEQYF
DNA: TGTGCCAGCAGCTGGGGACAGGGCTCCTACGAGCAGTACTTC

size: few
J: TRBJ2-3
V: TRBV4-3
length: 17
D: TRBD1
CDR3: CASSAIRGTGGTDTQYF
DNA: TGCGCCAGCAGCGCAATTCGCGGGACAGGGGGCACAGATACGCAGTATTTT

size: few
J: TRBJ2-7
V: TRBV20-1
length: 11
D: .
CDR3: CRVGSAREQYF
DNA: TGCAGGGTTGGGAGTGCCCGCGAGCAGTACTTC

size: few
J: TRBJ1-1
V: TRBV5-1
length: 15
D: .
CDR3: CASRASTGVNTEAFF
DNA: TGCGCCAGCAGAGCCTCTACGGGGGTGAACACTGAAGCTTTCTTT